This TCR beta chain emerged from a study of cytomegalovirus exposure and HLA in healthy donors. Overall study results and limits: Association of fewer than 20,000 TCR beta sequences with HLA alleles was found at 0.05 false discovery rate in a later analysis. A highly shared variant cluster was judged a likely technical artifact.

A word on this clone: Its target is unknown.

PCR amplification relied on 60 Vbeta primers (plus 13 Jbeta primers). The assay was immunoSEQ multiplex PCR, and TCRdb's table has in-frame clones only and misses some. The profile covers about 51,000 clones, with around 80% appearing a single time and 2.5% taken by the ten largest. The sequencing input was PBMCs. This receptor was taken from a boy between 10 and 17 years old in good health and CMV-seropositive.

The chain's CDR3 is CASSQDTRVGRGGHNEQFF. DNA of the CDR3: TGTGCCAGCAGCCAAGATACTCGTGTGGGGCGGGGGGGCCACAATGAGCAGTTCTTC. This rearrangement joins TRBV14 to TRBJ2-1; 9 bases agree with TRBD2. Unmatched junction bases numbered 14, after V lost 0 bases and J lost 5 bases. Germline V CDR1 and CDR2: SGHDN, FVKESK. The CDR3 has 19 residues. The full variable domain, rest sourced from reference TRBV14 and TRBJ2-1, is EAGVTQFPSHSVIEKGQTVTLRCDPISGHDNLYWYRRVMGKEIKFLLHFVKESKQDESGMPNNRFLAERTGGTYSTLKVQPAELEDSGVYFCASSQDTRVGRGGHNEQFFGPGTRLTVL.